This entry lists 13 T cell receptor beta chains sequenced from one sample in a study of technical replicates of blood from a few donors. Method: immunoSEQ multiplex PCR; TCRdb's copy keeps in-frame clones and lacks some. The table lists approximately 81,000 clones, approximately 95% of them singletons. Sample: T cells isolated from PBMCs. The origin of the receptors is a human donor in good health.

The chain has TRBV5-1 and TRBJ1-2; D unresolved. The V gene's germline CDR1 is SGHRS and CDR2 YFSETQ. Deletions cut 3 bases from V and 4 bases from J, with 16 bases between. CDR3 length equals 15 residues. The CDR3, as DNA: TGCGCCAGCAGCTCGGTGCCCCCACCTACCTATGGCTACACCTTC. Its translation: CASSSVPPPTYGYTF.

J is TRBJ2-5 and V is TRBV5-4; TRBD2 is a possible D gene (5 bases). The germline V gene has CDR1 SGHNT and CDR2 YYREEE (reference sequence). Trimming pared 5 bases from V and 4 bases from J, leaving 12 bases between. The CDR3 is made up of 13 amino acids. CDR3 loop: CASSKRGGETQYF. The DNA for the CDR3 is TGTGCCAGCAGTAAACGGGGTGGAGAGACCCAGTACTTC.

The J gene is TRBJ1-1, the V gene TRBV5-1, with TRBD1 matching over 8 bases. CDR3 length: 13 residues. Looked up from germline, CDR1 is SGHRS and CDR2 is YFSETQ. Trimming removed 4 bases from V and 4 bases from J; junction bases left unmatched: 3. The CDR3 region has the DNA TGCGCCAGCAGCCTAACAGGGGGCACTGAAGCTTTCTTT. It translates to CASSLTGGTEAFF. The entire variable domain, with the rest obtained from reference TRBV5-1 and TRBJ1-1, is as follows: KAGVTQTPRYLIKTRGQQVTLSCSPISGHRSVSWYQQTPGQGLQFLFEYFSETQRNKGNFPGRFSGRQFSNSRSEMNVSTLELGDSALYLCASSLTGGTEAFFGQGTRLTVV.

The chain couples TRBV7-2 to TRBJ2-7, with D unresolved. This CDR3 is built from 16 residues. The germline V and J ends were trimmed by 8 bases and 6 bases, with 26 bases remaining between them. Germline V gene sequence: CDR1 SGHTA, CDR2 FQGNSA. The CDR3 spells CASFSVGSPHSREQYF. The CDR3 bases are TGTGCCAGCTTCAGCGTCGGCTCACCCCACTCTCGCGAGCAGTACTTC.

The V and J genes are TRBV5-1 and TRBJ1-1, with D hard to call. The CDR3 has 11 residues. The germline V and J ends were trimmed by 5 bases and 3 bases, with 5 bases remaining between them. The V gene's germline CDR1 is SGHRS and CDR2 YFSETQ. The CDR3 spells CASSRDTEAFF. For the CDR3, the DNA is TGCGCCAGCAGTCGGGACACTGAAGCTTTCTTT.

This rearrangement joins TRBV28 to TRBJ2-5; a possible D gene is TRBD2 (5 bases). From germline, CDR1 is MDHEN and CDR2 SYDVKM. This CDR3 spans 17 amino acids. Trimming cost V 3 bases and J 4 bases, with 21 bases left between them. CDR3 nucleotide sequence: TGTGCCAGCAGTTTGATCTTAGGACTTACGACGGGAGAGACCCAGTACTTC. It specifies CASSLILGLTTGETQYF.

The chain joins TRBV11-3 to TRBJ2-3; the D is unclear. The germline V gene encodes CDR1 SGHNT and CDR2 YENEEA. V gave up 5 bases and J gave up 3 bases, with 6 bases separating them. The CDR3 is 12 amino acids. CDR3 sequence (DNA): TGTGCCAGCAGCCTGAGGACAGATACGCAGTATTTT. Translating gives CASSLRTDTQYF.

The rearrangement uses TRBV6-4 and TRBJ2-1; 10 bases agree with TRBD2. The CDR3 runs 16 residues. CDR1 MRHNA and CDR2 SNTAGT come from the germline V gene. V shed 6 bases and J 1 base; nucleotides not matched to a gene: 6. DNA for the CDR3: TGTGCCAGCAGACCCCTAGCGGGAGCTTCCTACAATGAGCAGTTCTTC. This translates into CASRPLAGASYNEQFF.

The rearrangement joins TRBV7-3 to TRBJ2-3, with 8 bases matching TRBD1. The germline V gene encodes CDR1 SGHTA and CDR2 FQGTGA. The CDR3 spans 15 residues. The V gene end was trimmed by 4 bases and the J gene end by 2 bases; junction bases not matched to a gene: 5. CDR3 DNA: TGTGCCAGCAGCTGGACAGGGCAGTCCACAGATACGCAGTATTTT. This translates into CASSWTGQSTDTQYF.

This clone appeared once. The chain couples TRBV28 to TRBJ2-4; maybe TRBD1 (7 bases). Between the trimmed V and J ends, which lost 5 bases and 13 bases, there was a span of 21 bases. This CDR3 is 14 amino acids long. CDR1 and CDR2 from the germline V gene are MDHEN and SYDVKM. The DNA for the CDR3 is TGTGCCAGCAGTCGAACCGTAGACAGGGCGGGACAGTACTTC. Amino acids: CASSRTVDRAGQYF.

The chain is built from TRBV30 and TRBJ2-7; possibly TRBD2 for D (5 bases). Trimming shortened V by 2 bases and J by 0 bases, and 8 bases separated the two germline ends. In germline, CDR1 is GTSNPN, CDR2 SVGIG (reference sequence). This CDR3 region has 13 residues. The CDR3 is CAWSRGSSYEQYF. Here the CDR3 DNA reads TGTGCCTGGAGTCGGGGTTCCTCCTACGAGCAGTACTTC. Full variable domain (remainder filled in from reference TRBV30 and TRBJ2-7): SQTIHQWPATLVQPVGSPLSLECTVEGTSNPNLYWYRQAAGRGLQLLFYSVGIGQISSEVPQNLSASRPQDRQFILSSKKLLLSDSGFYLCAWSRGSSYEQYFGPGTRLTVT.

This clone has only one observation. The V and J genes are TRBV7-6 and TRBJ2-7, with 8 bases identical to TRBD2. V trimming: 1 base; J trimming: 2 bases; junction bases outside the gene matches: 10. The CDR3 has 17 residues. Germline V gene lookup returns CDR1 SGHVS and CDR2 FNYEAQ. The CDR3 DNA follows: TGTGCCAGCAGCTTAGTCCCCCCAGCGGGAGAGACCTACGAGCAGTACTTC. Translating it yields CASSLVPPAGETYEQYF. The full variable domain, with the rest looked up from reference TRBV7-6 and TRBJ2-7, is GAGVSQSPRYKVTKRGQDVALRCDPISGHVSLYWYRQALGQGPEFLTYFNYEAQQDKSGLPNDRFSAERPEGSISTLTIQRTEQRDSAMYRCASSLVPPAGETYEQYFGPGTRLTVT.

The chain recombines TRBV19 with TRBJ1-5; a weak D match, TRBD1 (5 bases). The CDR3 runs to 16 residues. Germline V gene lookup returns CDR1 LNHDA and CDR2 SQIVND (reference sequence). The V and J ends lost 6 bases and 3 bases respectively, with 18 bases between them. The CDR3 DNA reads as TGTGCCAGTAGCCCCCCCACAGGTCCTCTCAATCAGCCCCAGCATTTT. It encodes CASSPPTGPLNQPQHF.